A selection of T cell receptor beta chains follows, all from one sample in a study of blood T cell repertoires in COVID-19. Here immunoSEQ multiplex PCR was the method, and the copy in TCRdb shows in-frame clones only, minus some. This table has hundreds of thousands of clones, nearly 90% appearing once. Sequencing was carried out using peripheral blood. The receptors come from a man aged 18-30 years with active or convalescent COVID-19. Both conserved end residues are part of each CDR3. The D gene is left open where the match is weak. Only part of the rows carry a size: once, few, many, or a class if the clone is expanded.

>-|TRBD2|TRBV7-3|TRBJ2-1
TGTGCCAGCAGCTTGAGCGGGAGGGCCCACAATGAGCAGTTCTTC
CASSLSGRAHNEQFF
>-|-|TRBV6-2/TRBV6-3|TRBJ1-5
TGTGCCAGCAGTTACCGAGGGAGAGGTGTGGGGCAGCCCCAGCATTTT
CASSYRGRGVGQPQHF
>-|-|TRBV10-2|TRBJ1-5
TGCGCCAGCAGTGAGTCGCAGCGTAATCAGCCCCAGCATTTT
CASSESQRNQPQHF
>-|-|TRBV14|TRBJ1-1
TGTGCCAGCAGCCAAGATTGGAGTTTTGAAGCTTTCTTT
CASSQDWSFEAFF
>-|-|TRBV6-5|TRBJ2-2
TGTGCCAGCAGTTACGATCGACCCCCAGGTCCCGGGGAGCTGTTTTTT
CASSYDRPPGPGELFF
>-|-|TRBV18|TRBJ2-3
TGTGCCAGCTCACCACAAACCCGGACAGATACGCAGTATTTT
CASSPQTRTDTQYF
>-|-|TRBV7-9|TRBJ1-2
TGTGCCAGCAGCTCAGACTGGTATGGCTACACCTTC
CASSSDWYGYTF
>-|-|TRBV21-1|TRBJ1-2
TGTGCCAGCAGCAGCCCACCGACAGGATTCTCCTCAAGGCCCTATGGCTACACCTTC
CASSSPPTGFSSRPYGYTF
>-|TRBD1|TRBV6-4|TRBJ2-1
TGTGCCAGCAGTTTTAACCTCCTCCGGGACAGGGCTTCCAATGAGCAGTTCTTC
CASSFNLLRDRASNEQFF
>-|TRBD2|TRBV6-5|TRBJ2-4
TGTGCCAGCAGTTACTCGCTAGCGGGAGGGGGGAACATTCAGTACTTC
CASSYSLAGGGNIQYF
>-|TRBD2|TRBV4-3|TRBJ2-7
TGCGCCAGCAGCCGAAGGGTCCCAGCGGGAGGGCAGGAGCAGTACTTC
CASSRRVPAGGQEQYF
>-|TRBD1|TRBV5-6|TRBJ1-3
TGTGCCAGCAGCTTGGAGTTGACAGGGTACGGAAACACCATATATTTT
CASSLELTGYGNTIYF
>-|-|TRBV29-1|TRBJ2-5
TGCAGCCAGATGGAGGGTGCGGAGACCCAGTACTTC
CSQMEGAETQYF
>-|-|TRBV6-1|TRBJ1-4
TGTGCCAGCAGTGGTCCCGAATGGGGGGAGCCCAATGAAAAACTGTTTTTT
CASSGPEWGEPNEKLFF
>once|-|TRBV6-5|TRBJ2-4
TGTGCCAGCACCACCAAGGGGCAGGAAAGTAACATTCAGTACTTC
CASTTKGQESNIQYF
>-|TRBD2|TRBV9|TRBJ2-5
TGTGCCAGCAGCCCCGGACTAGCGGGAGAGACCCAGTACTTC
CASSPGLAGETQYF
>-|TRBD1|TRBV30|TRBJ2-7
TGTGCCTGGATTAGACTAGTACAGGGGGCTTCCTACGAGCAGTACTTC
CAWIRLVQGASYEQYF
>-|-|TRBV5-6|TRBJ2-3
TGTGCCAGCACGCGCGGGACCCTTCGGGGTACGCAGTATTTT
CASTRGTLRGTQYF
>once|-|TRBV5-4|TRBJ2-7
TGTGCCAGCAGCTCTTCCTGGGCCCTTTACAACGAGCAGTACTTC
CASSSSWALYNEQYF
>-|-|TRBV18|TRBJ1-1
TGTGCCAGCTCACCCCTCGACAGCACTGAAGCTTTCTTT
CASSPLDSTEAFF
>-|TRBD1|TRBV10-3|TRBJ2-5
TGTGCCATCAAGGGACAGGGGGAGGAGACCCAGTACTTC
CAIKGQGEETQYF
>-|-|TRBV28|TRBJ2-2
TGTGCCAGCACCAGCAGGGTAGCCGGGGAGCTGTTTTTT
CASTSRVAGELFF
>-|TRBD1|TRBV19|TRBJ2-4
TGTGCCAGTAGTATAGTCGGACAGGGGGCCAAAAACATTCAGTACTTC
CASSIVGQGAKNIQYF
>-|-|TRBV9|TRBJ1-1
TGTGCCAGCAGCGTAGAGGGCCAAAGGGGGGCTTTCTTT
CASSVEGQRGAFF
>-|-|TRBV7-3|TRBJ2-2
TGTGCCAGCAGCTTAAAGCCGACAGCTAATGTGGGGGAGCTGTTTTTT
CASSLKPTANVGELFF
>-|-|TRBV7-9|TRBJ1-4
TGTGCCAGCAGCTTGATCGGAGGGGAAAGAAATGAAAAACTGTTTTTT
CASSLIGGERNEKLFF
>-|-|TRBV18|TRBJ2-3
TGTGCCAGCTCACCACTTCTAGCGAGCACAGATACGCAGTATTTT
CASSPLLASTDTQYF
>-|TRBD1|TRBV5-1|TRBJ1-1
TGCGCCAGCAGCTTGCAGGGGGTGGGCACTGAAGCTTTCTTT
CASSLQGVGTEAFF
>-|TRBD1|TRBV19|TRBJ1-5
TGTGCCATCGGGACAGGGCAGGCCGGGCCCCAGCATTTT
CAIGTGQAGPQHF
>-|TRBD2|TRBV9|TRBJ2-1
TGTGCCAGCAGCGCTTCACTAGCGGGCTCCTACAATGAGCAGTTCTTC
CASSASLAGSYNEQFF
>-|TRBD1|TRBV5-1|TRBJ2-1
TGCGCCAGCAGCACCACAGGGGGAACCTACAATGAGCAGTTCTTC
CASSTTGGTYNEQFF
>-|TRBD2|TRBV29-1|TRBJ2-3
TGCAGCGTTGTTGGGACTAGCGGGAGCGCAGATACGCAGTATTTT
CSVVGTSGSADTQYF
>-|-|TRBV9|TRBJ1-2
TGTGCCAGCAGCAAGCCGGGGGTCCCTGGTGGCTACACCTTC
CASSKPGVPGGYTF